This T cell receptor (beta chain) stems from a study of human T cells and chemical hapten exposure. Study information: 2% DPC applied to an approximately 2 cm by approximately 2 cm arm area sensitized donors.

V gave up 3 bases and J gave up 1 base, with 14 bases separating them. The CDR3 spans 16 residues. In germline, CDR1 is SGDLS, CDR2 YYNGEE. Time point denoted: pre-sensitization, week 0. As to treatment: therapeutic diphenylcyclopropenone sensitization with weekly scalp DPC. This clonotype showed up just a few times. What it recognizes is unknown. Study outcomes and limitations: Versus controls, expanded TCRs had significantly more large CDR3 similarity clusters.

Via MiXCR, TCRdb re-called the RACE reads, giving one row per CDR3 protein. This table holds around 300,000 distinct CDR3 sequences, approximately 8% found once. Sequencing used whole blood, obtained in connection with sensitization to the hapten diphenylcyclopropenone (DPC). The gene calls are TRBV9 and TRBJ2-1, with D possibly being TRBD1 or TRBD2 (5 bases each). The TCR was taken from a man younger than 30 with alopecia areata. Some clones in this sample may be carry-over from other donors' samples. CDR3 sequence reads: CASSASGRRSYNEQFF. CDR3 DNA: TGTGCCAGCAGCGCTTCGGGACGGCGATCCTACAATGAGCAGTTCTTC.